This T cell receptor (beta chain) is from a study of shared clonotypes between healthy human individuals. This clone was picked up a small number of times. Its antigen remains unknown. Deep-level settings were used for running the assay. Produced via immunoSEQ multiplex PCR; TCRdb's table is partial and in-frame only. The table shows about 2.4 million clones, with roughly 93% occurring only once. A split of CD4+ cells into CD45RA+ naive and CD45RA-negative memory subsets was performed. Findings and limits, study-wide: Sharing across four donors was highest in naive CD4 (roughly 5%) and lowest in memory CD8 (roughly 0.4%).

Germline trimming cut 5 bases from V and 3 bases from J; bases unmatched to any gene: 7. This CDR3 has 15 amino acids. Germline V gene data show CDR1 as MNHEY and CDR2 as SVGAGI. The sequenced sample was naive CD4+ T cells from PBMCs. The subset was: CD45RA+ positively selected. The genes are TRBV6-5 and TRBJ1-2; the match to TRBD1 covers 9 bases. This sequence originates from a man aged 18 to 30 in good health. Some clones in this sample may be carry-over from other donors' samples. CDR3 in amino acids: CASSQVRDRDYGYTF. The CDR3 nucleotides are TGTGCCAGCAGTCAAGTCCGGGACAGGGACTATGGCTACACCTTC.